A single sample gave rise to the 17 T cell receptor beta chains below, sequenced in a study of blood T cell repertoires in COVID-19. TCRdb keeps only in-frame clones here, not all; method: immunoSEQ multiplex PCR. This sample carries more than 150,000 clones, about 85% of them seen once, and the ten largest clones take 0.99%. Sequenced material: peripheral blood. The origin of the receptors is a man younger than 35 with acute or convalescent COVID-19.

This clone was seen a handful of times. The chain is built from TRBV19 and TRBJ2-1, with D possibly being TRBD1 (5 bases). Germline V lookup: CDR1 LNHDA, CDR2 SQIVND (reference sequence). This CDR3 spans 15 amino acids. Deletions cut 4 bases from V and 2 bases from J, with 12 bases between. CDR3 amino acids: CASSTGFLPYNEQFF. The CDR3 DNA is TGTGCCAGTAGTACAGGGTTTCTCCCCTACAATGAGCAGTTCTTC.

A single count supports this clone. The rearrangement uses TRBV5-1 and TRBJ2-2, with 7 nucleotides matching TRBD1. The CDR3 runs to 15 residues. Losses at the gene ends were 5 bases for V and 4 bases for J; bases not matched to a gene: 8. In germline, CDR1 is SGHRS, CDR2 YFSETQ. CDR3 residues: CASRRQGQVTGELFF. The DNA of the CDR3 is TGCGCCAGCAGACGACAGGGTCAGGTCACCGGGGAGCTGTTTTTT.

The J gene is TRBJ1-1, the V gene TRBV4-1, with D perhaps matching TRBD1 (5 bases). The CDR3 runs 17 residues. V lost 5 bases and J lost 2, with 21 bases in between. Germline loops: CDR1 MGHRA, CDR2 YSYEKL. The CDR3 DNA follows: TGCGCCAGCAGCTCCCGACAGACAACCAGGGAAAACACTGAAGCTTTCTTT. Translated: CASSSRQTTRENTEAFF.

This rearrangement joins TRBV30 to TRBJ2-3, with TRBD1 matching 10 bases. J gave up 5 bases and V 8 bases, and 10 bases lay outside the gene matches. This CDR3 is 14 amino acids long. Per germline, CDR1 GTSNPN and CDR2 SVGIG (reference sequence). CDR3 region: CARTSGQGLDTQYF. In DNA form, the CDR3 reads TGTGCCCGGACGTCGGGACAGGGGCTAGATACGCAGTATTTT.

CDR3 region: CASSLRVPIVLDEQYF. CDR3 DNA: TGTGCCAGCAGCCTTAGAGTTCCCATCGTGTTAGACGAGCAGTACTTC. The J gene is TRBJ2-7, the V gene TRBV3-1 (or the pseudogene TRBV3-2); no clear D. Between the trimmed V and J ends, which lost 4 bases and 5 bases, there was a span of 21 bases. CDR3 length: 16 amino acids. Germline lookup yields CDR1 LGHDT and CDR2 YNNKEL (reference sequence).

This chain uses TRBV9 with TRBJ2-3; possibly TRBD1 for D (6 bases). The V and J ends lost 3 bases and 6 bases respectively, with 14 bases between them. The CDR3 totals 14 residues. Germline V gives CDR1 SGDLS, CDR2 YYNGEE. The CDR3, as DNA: TGTGCCAGCAGCGCGGAGAGGGGGTCGGATACGCAGTATTTT. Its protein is CASSAERGSDTQYF.

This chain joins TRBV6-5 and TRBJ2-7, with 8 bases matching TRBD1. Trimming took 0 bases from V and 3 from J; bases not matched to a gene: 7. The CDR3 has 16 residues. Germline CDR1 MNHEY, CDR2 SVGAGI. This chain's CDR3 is CASSYSGQGASYEQYF. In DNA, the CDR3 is TGTGCCAGCAGTTACTCCGGGCAGGGGGCCAGCTACGAGCAGTACTTC.

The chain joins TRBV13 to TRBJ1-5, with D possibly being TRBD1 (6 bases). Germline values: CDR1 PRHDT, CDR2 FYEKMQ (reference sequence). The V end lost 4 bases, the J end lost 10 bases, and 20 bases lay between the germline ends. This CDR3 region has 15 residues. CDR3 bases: TGTGCCAGCAGCTCATCAGGGGCGCGCGGCGAACCCCAGCATTTT. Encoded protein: CASSSSGARGEPQHF.

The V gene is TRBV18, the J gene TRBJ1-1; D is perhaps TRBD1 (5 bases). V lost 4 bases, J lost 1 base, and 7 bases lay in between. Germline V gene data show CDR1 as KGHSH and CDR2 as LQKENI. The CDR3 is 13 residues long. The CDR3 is CASSQDTNTEAFF. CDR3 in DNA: TGTGCCAGCTCACAGGACACGAACACTGAAGCTTTCTTT.

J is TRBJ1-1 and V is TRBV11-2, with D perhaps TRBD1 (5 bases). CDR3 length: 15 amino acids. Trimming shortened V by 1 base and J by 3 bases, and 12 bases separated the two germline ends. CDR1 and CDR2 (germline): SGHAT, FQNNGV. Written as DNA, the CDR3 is TGTGCCAGCAGCTTAGTCCGGGGGGGGGACACTGAAGCTTTCTTT. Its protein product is CASSLVRGGDTEAFF. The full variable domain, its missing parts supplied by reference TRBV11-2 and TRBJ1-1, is EAGVAQSPRYKIIEKRQSVAFWCNPISGHATLYWYQQILGQGPKLLIQFQNNGVVDDSQLPKDRFSAERLKGVDSTLKIQPAKLEDSAVYLCASSLVRGGDTEAFFGQGTRLTVV.

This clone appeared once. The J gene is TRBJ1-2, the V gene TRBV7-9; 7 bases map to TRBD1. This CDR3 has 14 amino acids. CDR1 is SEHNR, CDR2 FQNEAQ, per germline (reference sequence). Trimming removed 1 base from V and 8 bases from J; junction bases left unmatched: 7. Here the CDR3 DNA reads TGTGCCAGCAGCTTAGTGTGGGACAGTGACGGCTACACCTTC. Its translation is CASSLVWDSDGYTF.

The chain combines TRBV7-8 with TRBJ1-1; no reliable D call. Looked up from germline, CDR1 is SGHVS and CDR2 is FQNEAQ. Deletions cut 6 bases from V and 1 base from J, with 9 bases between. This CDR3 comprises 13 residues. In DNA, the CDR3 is TGTGCCAGCAGTCCCCGGTCGAACACTGAAGCTTTCTTT. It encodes CASSPRSNTEAFF. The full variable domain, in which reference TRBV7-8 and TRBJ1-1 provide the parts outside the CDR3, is GAGVSQSPRYKVAKRGQDVALRCDPISGHVSLFWYQQALGQGPEFLTYFQNEAQLDKSGLPSDRFFAERPEGSVSTLKIQRTQQEDSAVYLCASSPRSNTEAFFGQGTRLTVV.

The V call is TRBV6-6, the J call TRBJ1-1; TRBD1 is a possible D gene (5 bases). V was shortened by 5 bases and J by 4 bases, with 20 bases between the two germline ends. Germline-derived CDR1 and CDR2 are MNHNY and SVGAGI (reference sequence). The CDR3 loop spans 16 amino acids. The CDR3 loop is CASSALGGSRRTEAFF. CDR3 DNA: TGTGCCAGCAGTGCCCTGGGGGGTTCACGGCGCACTGAAGCTTTCTTT.

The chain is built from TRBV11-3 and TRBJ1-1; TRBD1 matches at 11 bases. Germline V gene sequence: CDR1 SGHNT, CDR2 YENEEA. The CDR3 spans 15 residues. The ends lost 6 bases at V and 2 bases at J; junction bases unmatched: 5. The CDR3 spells CASSHGTGGNTEAFF. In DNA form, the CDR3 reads TGTGCCAGCAGTCATGGGACAGGGGGAAACACTGAAGCTTTCTTT.

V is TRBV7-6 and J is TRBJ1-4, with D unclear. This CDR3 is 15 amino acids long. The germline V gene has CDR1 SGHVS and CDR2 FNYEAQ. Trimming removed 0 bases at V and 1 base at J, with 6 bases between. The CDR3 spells CASSLAPRTNEKLFF. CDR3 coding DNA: TGTGCCAGCAGCTTAGCCCCTAGAACTAATGAAAAACTGTTTTTT.

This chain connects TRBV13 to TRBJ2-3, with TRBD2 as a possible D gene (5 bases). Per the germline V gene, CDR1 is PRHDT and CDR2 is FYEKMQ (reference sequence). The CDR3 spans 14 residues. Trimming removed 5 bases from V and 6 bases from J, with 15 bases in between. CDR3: CASSPKHRRDTQYF. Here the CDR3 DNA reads TGTGCCAGCAGCCCGAAGCACCGGAGGGATACGCAGTATTTT.

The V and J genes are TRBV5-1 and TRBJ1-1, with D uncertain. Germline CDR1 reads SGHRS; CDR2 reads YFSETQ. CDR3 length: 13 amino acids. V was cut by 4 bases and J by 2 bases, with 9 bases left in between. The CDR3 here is CASSTRENTEAFF. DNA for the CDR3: TGCGCCAGCAGCACTAGGGAAAACACTGAAGCTTTCTTT.